The source of this TCR beta chain is a study of blood T cell repertoires in COVID-19. Study in general: The origin of the acute and convalescent COVID-19 samples was the United States, Italy and Spain. PBMCs, B-cell-depleted T cells, or T cells provided the cDNA or gDNA that made up the material.

The data were produced by immunoSEQ multiplex PCR, yet TCRdb's version contains in-frame clones alone and is incomplete. The table has some 320,000 clones, roughly 85% seen once. This clone was seen only once. The germline CDR1 and CDR2 sequences are MNHEY and SVGAGI. The CDR3 length is 12 residues. Trimming took off 7 bases at V and 5 bases at J, with 8 bases between the two ends. Sequenced sample: peripheral blood. The clonotype was recovered from a human donor in a cohort sampled during active COVID-19. The gene calls are TRBV6-5 and TRBJ2-2; D gene unclear. DNA for the CDR3: TGTGCCAGCAATGCAGGAACCGGGGAGCTGTTTTTT. It is translated as CASNAGTGELFF.